This T cell receptor (beta chain) was identified during a study of T cell responses to AZD1222 COVID-19 vaccine. V was cut by 4 bases and J by 0 bases, with 19 bases left in between. The CDR3 spans 18 residues. Germline CDR1 SGHTA, CDR2 FQGNSA. TCRdb's table, derived via immunoSEQ multiplex PCR, lists solely in-frame clones and lacks some. The sample contains about 92,000 clones, about 90% of which appear only once. V usage is TRBV7-2 and J usage is TRBJ2-1, with D possibly being TRBD1 or TRBD2 (6 bases each). The material was peripheral blood, obtained on day 0 of AZD1222 vaccination. The receptor comes from an adult in good health. CDR3 protein: CASSWGARRPSSYNEQFF. CDR3 coding DNA: TGTGCCAGCAGCTGGGGGGCGAGGCGCCCGAGCTCCTACAATGAGCAGTTCTTC. The variable domain in full, with the rest retrieved from reference TRBV7-2 and TRBJ2-1, is GAGVSQSPSNKVTEKGKDVELRCDPISGHTALYWYRQSLGQGLEFLIYFQGNSAPDKSGLPSDRFSAERTGGSVSTLTIQRTQQEDSAVYLCASSWGARRPSSYNEQFFGPGTRLTVL.